The present T cell receptor beta chain was sequenced within a study of T cell repertoires in cytomegalovirus infection. In its sample, this clonotype was seen a few times. TCRdb analysed the reads with MiXCR anew, one entry per CDR3 protein. The table shows hundreds of thousands of distinct CDR3 sequences, with approximately 32% occurring only once. Sequenced input: PBMCs. This clonotype was sampled from a human donor in good health (CMV status not recorded). Some clones in this sample may be carry-over from other donors' samples.

The CDR3 DNA reads as TGTGCCAGTAGTATAGTGACTAGCGGGTCGGAGCTGTTTTTT. This gives the protein CASSIVTSGSELFF. V and J are TRBV19 and TRBJ2-2; 10 nucleotides align to TRBD2. The CDR3 sequence is 14 residues long. Germline CDR1 reads LNHDA; CDR2 reads SQIVND (reference sequence). V lost 1 base, J lost 10 bases, and 3 bases stayed unmatched.